Listed below are T cell receptor beta chains from one sample, sequenced in a study of cytomegalovirus exposure and HLA in healthy donors. The method was immunoSEQ multiplex PCR; TCRdb's version includes in-frame clones alone and lacks a portion of them. This sample has some 98,000 clones, with approximately 76% found just once. Material: PBMCs. The source is a man aged 40-49 years in good health and CMV-seronegative. CDR3s include the opening cysteine and the closing phenylalanine or tryptophan. A D gene is named only where the DNA matches it firmly. Clone size appears in some rows only: once, few, many, or a class for an expanded clone.

d_call clone_size j_call v_call cdr3_aa cdr3_nt
- - TRBJ1-2 TRBV2 CASTEGGRRFTF TGTGCCAGCACCGAGGGAGGGCGCAGGTTCACCTTC
TRBD1 - TRBJ1-1 TRBV2 CASSELDRANTEAFF TGTGCCAGCAGTGAATTAGACAGGGCGAACACTGAAGCTTTCTTT
TRBD1 - TRBJ2-2 TRBV19 CASSMGQRNTGELFF TGTGCCAGTAGTATGGGACAGCGAAACACCGGGGAGCTGTTTTTT
TRBD2 - TRBJ2-7 TRBV7-2 CASSLGTSGSLGEQYF TGTGCCAGCAGCTTAGGGACTAGCGGGAGTCTCGGCGAGCAGTACTTC
TRBD1 - TRBJ2-7 TRBV7-9 CASSPYRGHPYEQYF TGTGCCAGCAGCCCGTACAGGGGGCATCCCTACGAGCAGTACTTC
- few TRBJ2-7 TRBV5-4 CASSLGGTYEQYF TGTGCCAGCAGCTTGGGGGGCACCTACGAGCAGTACTTC
- - TRBJ1-2 TRBV27 CASSLTRNYGYTF TGTGCCAGCAGTTTAACGCGCAACTATGGCTACACCTTC
- - TRBJ1-1 TRBV15 CATSRAGVTEAFF TGTGCCACCAGCAGAGCGGGGGTGACTGAAGCTTTCTTT
- - TRBJ2-7 TRBV18 CASSDRRGYEQYF TGTGCCAGCTCAGACCGCCGCGGGTACGAGCAGTACTTC
- - TRBJ2-3 TRBV9 CASSLRQTDTQYF TGTGCCAGCAGCCTCCGACAGACAGATACGCAGTATTTT
TRBD2 - TRBJ2-7 TRBV11-2 CASSSGLDYEQYF TGTGCCAGCAGCTCTGGACTAGACTACGAGCAGTACTTC
- - TRBJ2-3 TRBV2 CASLPRETADTQYF TGTGCCAGCCTCCCCCGGGAGACGGCAGATACGCAGTATTTT
- - TRBJ2-2 TRBV6-6 CASSYNGANTGELFF TGTGCCAGCAGTTACAACGGGGCGAACACCGGGGAGCTGTTTTTT
TRBD1 few TRBJ2-3 TRBV11-2 CASSNRDRGRDTQYF TGTGCCAGCAGCAACCGGGACAGGGGGCGGGATACGCAGTATTTT
- - TRBJ2-5 TRBV28 CASSLAGRVGETQYF TGTGCCAGCAGTTTAGCGGGCCGGGTCGGGGAGACCCAGTACTTC
TRBD1 - TRBJ1-2 TRBV5-1 CASSLGQGASGYTF TGCGCCAGCAGCTTGGGGCAGGGGGCGAGTGGCTACACCTTC
- - TRBJ1-2 TRBV7-9 CSSSLVTRRYTF TGTTCCAGCAGCTTAGTGACCAGGCGCTACACCTTC